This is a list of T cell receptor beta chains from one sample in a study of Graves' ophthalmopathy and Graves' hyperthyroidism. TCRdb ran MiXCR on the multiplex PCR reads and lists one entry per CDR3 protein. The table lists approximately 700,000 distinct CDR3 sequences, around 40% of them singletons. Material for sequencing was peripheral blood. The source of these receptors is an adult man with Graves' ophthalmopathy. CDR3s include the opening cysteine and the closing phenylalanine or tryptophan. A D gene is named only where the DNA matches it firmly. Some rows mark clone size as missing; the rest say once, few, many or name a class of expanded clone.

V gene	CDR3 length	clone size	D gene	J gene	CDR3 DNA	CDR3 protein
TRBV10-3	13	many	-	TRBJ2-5	TGTGCCATCAACTCTCCACTACAAGAGACCCAGTACTTC	CAINSPLQETQYF
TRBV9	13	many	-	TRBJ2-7	TGTGCCAGCAGCGCAACAGGGGAGGGCGAGCAGTACTTC	CASSATGEGEQYF
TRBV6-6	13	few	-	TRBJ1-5	TGTGCCAGCGGGGGTAGTAGCAATCAGCCCCAGCATTTT	CASGGSSNQPQHF
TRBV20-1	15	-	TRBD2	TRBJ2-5	TGCAGTGCTCGCAGCGGGGGGGTGCCGAGTGAGACCCAGTACTTC	CSARSGGVPSETQYF
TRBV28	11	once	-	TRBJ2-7	TGTGCCAGCACGACTGAGGGCGAGCAGTACTTC	CASTTEGEQYF
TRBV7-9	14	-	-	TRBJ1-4	TGTGCCAGCAGCTTAGTGGGGCCTGGTGAAAAACTGTTTTTT	CASSLVGPGEKLFF
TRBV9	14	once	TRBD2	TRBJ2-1	TGTGCCAGCAGTCGACTAGCCTCCTACAATGAGCAGCTCTTC	CASSRLASYNEQLF
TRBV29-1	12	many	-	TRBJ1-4	TGCAGCGTCGAAGCCCCAGTGCGGCAACTGTTTTTT	CSVEAPVRQLFF
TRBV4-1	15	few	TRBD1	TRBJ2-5	TGCGCCAGCAGCCAGCGACAGGGGATCCGAGAGACCCAGTACTTC	CASSQRQGIRETQYF
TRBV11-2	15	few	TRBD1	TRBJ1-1	TGTGCCAGCAGCTTAGCAACAGGGGGGAACACTGAAGCTTTCTTT	CASSLATGGNTEAFF
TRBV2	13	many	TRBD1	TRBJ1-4	TGTGCCAGCAGGGGGGACAGGGATGAAAAACTGTTTTTT	CASRGDRDEKLFF
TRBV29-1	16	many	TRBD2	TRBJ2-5	TGCAGCGTCGAAACCCTAGCGGGAGGGAAAGGAGAGACCCAGTACTTC	CSVETLAGGKGETQYF
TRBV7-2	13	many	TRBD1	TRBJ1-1	TGTGCCAGCAGCTATGGACAGGGGTTTTCAGCTTTCTTT	CASSYGQGFSAFF
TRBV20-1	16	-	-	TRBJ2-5	TGCAGTGCTAGACCAAGTAGAGACCGGGGACTGGAGACCCAGTACTTC	CSARPSRDRGLETQYF
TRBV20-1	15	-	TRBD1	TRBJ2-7	TGCAGTGCTAGAGAAAACAGGGGGAGGTCCTACGAGCAGTACTTC	CSARENRGRSYEQYF
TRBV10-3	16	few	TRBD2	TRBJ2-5	TGTGCCAGCAGTGACCTAGCGGGGGGGCGGGGAGAGACCCAGTACTTC	CASSDLAGGRGETQYF
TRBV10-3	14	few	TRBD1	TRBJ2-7	TGTGCCATCAGTGAGCCGGGACAGGGGGACGAGCAGTACTTC	CAISEPGQGDEQYF
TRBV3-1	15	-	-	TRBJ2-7	TGTGCCAGCAGCCAATTGGGGGCGCGGGCTTACGAGCAGTACTTC	CASSQLGARAYEQYF
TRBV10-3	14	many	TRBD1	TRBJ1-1	TGTGCCATCAGTAAATCGGAGGGGGCCGGTGAAGCTTTCTTT	CAISKSEGAGEAFF
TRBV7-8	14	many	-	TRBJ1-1	TGTGCCAGCAGCTTAGGGGGCACGAGCACTGAAGCTTTCTTT	CASSLGGTSTEAFF
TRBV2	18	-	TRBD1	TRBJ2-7	TGTGCCAGCAGTTTCTCCGGGACAGAAGGGACCAGAGAATACGAGCAGTACTTC	CASSFSGTEGTREYEQYF
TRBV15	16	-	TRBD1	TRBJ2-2	TGTGCCACCAGCAGAGATCTGGGACAGGGGGCCGGGGAGCTGTTTTTT	CATSRDLGQGAGELFF
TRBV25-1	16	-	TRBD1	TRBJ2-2	TGTGCCAGCAGTCGTTCCGGGACAGGGCCTGCCGGGGAGCTGTTTTTT	CASSRSGTGPAGELFF
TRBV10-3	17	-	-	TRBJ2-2	TGTGCCATCAGTGATAATACAGGGAGAAAGCCGTACGGGGAGCTGTTTTTT	CAISDNTGRKPYGELFF
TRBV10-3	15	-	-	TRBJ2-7	TGTGCCAGCAGTTACCTGGACACCAGAGCCTACGAGCAGTACTTC	CASSYLDTRAYEQYF
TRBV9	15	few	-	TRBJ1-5	TGTGCCAGCAGCGTAGGGGATTGGAGCAATCAGCCCCAGCATTTT	CASSVGDWSNQPQHF
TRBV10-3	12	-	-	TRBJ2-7	TGTGCCAGCAGTGAACTAATTTACGAGCAGTACTTC	CASSELIYEQYF
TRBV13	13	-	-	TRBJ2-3	TGTGCCAGCAGCTTAGTACGCTCAGATACGCAGTATTTT	CASSLVRSDTQYF
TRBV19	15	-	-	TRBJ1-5	TGTGCCAGTAGTAACAGGGACTTTGGCAATCAGCCCCAGCATTTT	CASSNRDFGNQPQHF
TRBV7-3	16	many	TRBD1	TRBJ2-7	TGTGCCAGCAGCCCAACGGCGGGACAGGGCTCCTACGAGCAGTACTTC	CASSPTAGQGSYEQYF
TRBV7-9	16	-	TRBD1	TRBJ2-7	TGTGCCAGCAGCTTGGGTGTGGGGGACAGGGGCTACGAGCAGTACTTC	CASSLGVGDRGYEQYF
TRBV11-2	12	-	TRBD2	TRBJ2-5	TGTGCCATAGCGGGGTTACAAGAGACCCAGTACTTC	CAIAGLQETQYF
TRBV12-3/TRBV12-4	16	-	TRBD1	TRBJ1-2	TGCGCCAGCAGCTTCGGGACAGGGGCCACCGGATATGGCTACACCTTC	CASSFGTGATGYGYTF
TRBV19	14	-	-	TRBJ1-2	TGTGCCAGTAGTATTACCGGGACGGCTTATGGCTACACCTTC	CASSITGTAYGYTF
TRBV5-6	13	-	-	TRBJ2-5	TGTGCCAGCAGCGTGACAGTCCAAGGGACCCAGTACTTC	CASSVTVQGTQYF
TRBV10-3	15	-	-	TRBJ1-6	TGTGCCACCAACCCCTTAGACAGCAACAATTCACCCCTCCACTTT	CATNPLDSNNSPLHF
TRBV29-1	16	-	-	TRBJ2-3	TGCAGCGTTCGACTGGGGCGCATACGGCTCACAGATACGCAGTATTTT	CSVRLGRIRLTDTQYF
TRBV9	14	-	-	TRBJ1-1	TGTGCCAGCTCAAGTAGATCTAACGTCGCTGAAGCTTTCTTT	CASSSRSNVAEAFF